Shown below are 31 T cell receptor beta chains from a single sample sequenced in a study of CD8 T cells in ankylosing spondylitis. TCRdb recomputed calls from the 5' RACE reads with MiXCR, one row per CDR3 protein. The table lists roughly 230,000 distinct CDR3 sequences, less than 9.5% of them singletons. Material: blood, either unsorted or a sorted T cell fraction (not recorded which). These receptors were taken from a female donor with ankylosing spondylitis or in good health (not recorded which).

This clonotype was seen repeatedly, ten times or more. The J gene is TRBJ2-1, the V gene TRBV6-5; D not certain. This CDR3 contains 11 residues. CDR1 and CDR2 (germline): MNHEY, SVGAGI. Trimming took 0 bases from V and 8 from J, leaving 2 bases between them. Here the CDR3 reads CASSYSYEQFF. The CDR3 DNA is TGTGCCAGCAGTTACTCTTATGAGCAGTTCTTC.

This clonotype was observed at least ten times. This chain uses TRBV4-3 with TRBJ1-4; 12 nucleotides line up with TRBD1. After removal of 4 bases from V and 7 bases from J, the junction contained 7 bases not matched to a gene. Germline values: CDR1 LGHNA, CDR2 YSLEER. This CDR3 comprises 16 residues. DNA for the CDR3: TGCGCCAGCAGCCGGGGACAGGGGGCGCTTGGTGAAAAACTGTTTTTT. Its protein is CASSRGQGALGEKLFF.

There are many counts of this clonotype. The CDR3 DNA follows: TGTGCCAGCAGCTTAGGGGCAGGTGGTGGCTACACCTTC. Its protein product is CASSLGAGGGYTF. This chain connects TRBV7-2 to TRBJ1-2, with unresolved D. The CDR3 length is 13 residues. The germline V and J ends were trimmed by 1 base and 7 bases, with 10 bases remaining between them. Per germline, CDR1 SGHTA and CDR2 FQGNSA.

This clonotype showed up many times. The chain recombines TRBV12-3 or TRBV12-4 with TRBJ2-5; D is unclear. The CDR3 covers 14 residues. The V gene lost 5 bases and the J gene lost 1 base, with 11 bases spanning the gap. Here the CDR3 reads CASSDWAGQETQYF. The CDR3 DNA is TGTGCCAGCAGTGACTGGGCAGGCCAAGAGACCCAGTACTTC.

This clonotype came up many times. The rearrangement links TRBV20-1 to TRBJ1-1; D remains ambiguous. Germline CDR1 reads DFQATT; CDR2 reads SNEGSKA (reference sequence). CDR3 length: 15 residues. Trimming pared 0 bases from V and 2 bases from J, leaving 13 bases between. The CDR3 nucleotides are TGCAGTGCTAGAGATCCCGGGCTAACCAACACTGAAGCTTTCTTT. This encodes CSARDPGLTNTEAFF.

This clonotype has just a few counts. The chain employs TRBV10-1 and TRBJ2-2; 7 positions match TRBD1. This CDR3 spans 14 amino acids. With 5 bases clipped from V and 8 bases from J, the junction kept 8 bases outside the gene matches. Per germline, CDR1 WNHNN and CDR2 SYGVQD (reference sequence). The CDR3 sequence: CASSLDRARGELFF. The CDR3 DNA follows: TGCGCCAGCAGTCTCGACAGGGCGAGGGGGGAGCTGTTTTTT.

This clonotype was found many times. This chain uses TRBV6-1 with TRBJ1-2; a possible D gene is TRBD1 (6 bases). The CDR3 consists of 14 residues. Germline CDR1 and CDR2: MNHNS and SASEGT. The V gene lost 8 bases and the J gene lost 5 bases, with 18 bases spanning the gap. CDR3 in DNA: TGTGCCAGCGATCTAGGGGGGGCACGATATGGCTACACCTTC. This codes for CASDLGGARYGYTF.

This clonotype was counted many times. The CDR3 DNA is TGCGCCAGCAGCCCTTGGACTAGCGGGACCAACAATGAGCAGTTCTTC. Its protein product is CASSPWTSGTNNEQFF. This chain links TRBV5-1 with TRBJ2-1; 12 bases align to TRBD2. The CDR3 totals 16 residues. Germline V CDR1 and CDR2: SGHRS, YFSETQ. Germline trimming cut 4 bases from V and 5 bases from J; bases unmatched to any gene: 7. The full variable domain, in which reference TRBV5-1 and TRBJ2-1 provide the parts outside the CDR3, is KAGVTQTPRYLIKTRGQQVTLSCSPISGHRSVSWYQQTPGQGLQFLFEYFSETQRNKGNFPGRFSGRQFSNSRSEMNVSTLELGDSALYLCASSPWTSGTNNEQFFGPGTRLTVL.

This clonotype was seen repeatedly, ten times or more. The rearrangement uses TRBV7-2 and TRBJ2-5; TRBD2 matches at 7 bases. The CDR3 totals 12 residues. Germline assignment: CDR1 SGHTA and CDR2 FQGNSA. J was trimmed by 5 bases and V by 7 bases; bases with no gene match: 4. The CDR3 DNA follows: TGTGCCAGCACATGGGGGGGGGAGACCCAGTACTTC. It yields the protein CASTWGGETQYF.

This clonotype was counted a few times. V usage is TRBV12-3 or TRBV12-4 and J usage is TRBJ1-3; TRBD1 might be the D (5 bases). The CDR3 has 14 amino acids. The ends were cut back, 3 bases at V and 1 base at J, with 7 bases in the middle. Here the CDR3 DNA reads TGTGCCAGCAGTTTGAAGGGGTCTGGAAACACCATATATTTT. The encoded protein is CASSLKGSGNTIYF.

On this clonotype: With a much larger clone just one base away, this may be a read error. The chain employs TRBV3-1 and TRBJ2-7; D might be TRBD1 or TRBD2, each matching 5 bases. This CDR3 has 15 amino acids. Germline V CDR1 and CDR2: LGHDT, YNNKEL (reference sequence). CDR3 region: CACSPWDASSYEQYF. DNA for the CDR3: TGTGCCTGCAGCCCTTGGGACGCTAGCTCCTACGAGCAGTACTTC.

This chain connects TRBV7-9 to TRBJ1-1; perhaps TRBD1 as D (5 bases). This CDR3 has 12 amino acids. CDR1 and CDR2 (germline): SEHNR, FQNEAQ (reference sequence). V was shortened by 8 bases and J by 7 bases, with 14 bases between the two germline ends. The CDR3 here is CASLGFGGEAFF. In DNA form, the CDR3 reads TGTGCCAGCCTTGGATTTGGGGGTGAAGCTTTCTTT.

V is TRBV11-2 and J is TRBJ2-1; TRBD1 agrees at 8 bases. Germline CDR1 and CDR2: SGHAT and FQNNGV. CDR3 size: 14 residues. Losses at the gene ends were 3 bases for V and 5 bases for J; bases not matched to a gene: 3. In DNA, the CDR3 is TGTGCCAGCAGCTTGGACAGGGTCAACAATGAGCAGTTCTTC. Its translation is CASSLDRVNNEQFF.

This clonotype was detected a few times. The chain is built from TRBV7-9 and TRBJ1-2, with D tentatively TRBD1 (5 bases). Germline V gives CDR1 SEHNR, CDR2 FQNEAQ (reference sequence). The CDR3 runs 14 residues. V lost 4 bases and J lost 4, with 13 bases in between. In nucleotides, the CDR3 is TGTGCCAGCAGCTACCGGGACTCGTCCTATGGCTACACCTTC. It translates to CASSYRDSSYGYTF.

This clonotype has ten or more counts. This chain joins TRBV24-1 and TRBJ2-1, with a tentative D call TRBD1 (7 bases). This CDR3 comprises 14 residues. CDR1 KGHDR and CDR2 SFDVKD come from the germline V gene. Trimming pared 4 bases from V and 8 bases from J, leaving 14 bases between. The CDR3 sequence: CATSEAGQWDEQFF. In DNA, the CDR3 is TGTGCCACCAGTGAGGCGGGACAGTGGGATGAGCAGTTCTTC.

This clonotype was observed many times. The CDR3 DNA reads as TGTGCCAGCAGCACTTCCCGGGACAGGATCTATGGCTACACCTTC. It encodes CASSTSRDRIYGYTF. The chain has TRBV11-2 and TRBJ1-2, with 8 bases identical to TRBD1. V gave up 5 bases and J gave up 4 bases; unmatched junction bases: 9. The CDR3 extends over 15 amino acids. Germline V CDR1 and CDR2: SGHAT, FQNNGV.

The gene calls are TRBV2 and TRBJ2-1; D is unclear. Germline lookup yields CDR1 SNHLY and CDR2 FYNNEI. Deletions cut 0 bases from V and 8 bases from J, with 5 bases between. This CDR3 is 12 amino acids long. DNA of the CDR3: TGTGCCAGCAGTGAAGCCCTCCATGAGCAGTTCTTC. This gives the protein CASSEALHEQFF. The whole variable domain, filled in from reference TRBV2 and TRBJ2-1, reads EPEVTQTPSHQVTQMGQEVILRCVPISNHLYFYWYRQILGQKVEFLVSFYNNEISEKSEIFDDQFSVERPDGSNFTLKIRSTKLEDSAMYFCASSEALHEQFFGPGTRLTVL.

This clonotype was recorded many times. The chain joins TRBV6-2 or TRBV6-3 to TRBJ1-2; 7 bases are shared with TRBD1. Trimming removed 5 bases from V and 8 bases from J; junction bases left unmatched: 11. This CDR3 region has 14 residues. Germline V gene data show CDR1 as MNHEY and CDR2 as SVGEGT. The CDR3 region is CASSTTGAVDGYTF. CDR3 DNA: TGTGCCAGCAGTACTACAGGGGCGGTGGACGGCTACACCTTC.

This clonotype has a count of ten or more. The rearrangement links TRBV29-1 to TRBJ2-7, with D possibly TRBD2 on 5 matching bases. The germline V gene encodes CDR1 SQVTM and CDR2 ANQGSEA. Between the trimmed V and J ends, which lost 6 bases and 2 bases, there was a span of 11 bases. This CDR3 spans 12 amino acids. CDR3 protein: CSVNEGAYEQYF. The CDR3 DNA reads as TGCAGCGTGAACGAGGGAGCCTACGAGCAGTACTTC.

This clonotype was recorded many times. The genes are TRBV5-1 and TRBJ1-2, with TRBD1 matching 7 bases. The V gene end was trimmed by 4 bases and the J gene end by 4 bases; junction bases not matched to a gene: 7. This CDR3 region has 14 residues. The germline V gene encodes CDR1 SGHRS and CDR2 YFSETQ. The CDR3 loop is CASSPGTASYGYTF. Written as DNA, the CDR3 is TGCGCCAGCAGCCCTGGGACAGCTTCCTATGGCTACACCTTC.

Many counts were recorded for this clonotype. The chain has TRBV20-1 and TRBJ2-1; TRBD2 matches at 9 bases. The CDR3 has 14 residues. Germline V gene lookup returns CDR1 DFQATT and CDR2 SNEGSKA (reference sequence). The junction had 12 bases not matched to a gene; V was cut back by 5 bases and J by 10 bases. CDR3 residues: CSAAGTSSVGEQFF. The CDR3 nucleotides are TGCAGTGCTGCCGGGACTAGCAGCGTGGGGGAGCAGTTCTTC.

This clonotype was observed at least ten times. The rearrangement joins TRBV24-1 to TRBJ2-2; D gene unclear. Germline loops: CDR1 KGHDR, CDR2 SFDVKD. This CDR3 has 13 amino acids. V lost 6 bases to trimming and J lost 3 bases, with 7 bases between them. DNA for the CDR3: TGTGCCACCAGTCTGGGGTACACCGGGGAGCTGTTTTTT. This codes for CATSLGYTGELFF.

This clonotype came up many times. J is TRBJ1-1 and V is TRBV30; 9 bases fit TRBD1. The CDR3 consists of 18 residues. The V and J ends lost 1 base and 3 bases, in that order; junction bases with no gene match: 15. In germline, CDR1 is GTSNPN, CDR2 SVGIG (reference sequence). The CDR3 spells CAWSDFWDRADRDTEAFF. The CDR3, as DNA: TGTGCCTGGAGTGATTTCTGGGACAGGGCCGATAGAGACACTGAAGCTTTCTTT. The variable domain in full, with the rest retrieved from reference TRBV30 and TRBJ1-1, is SQTIHQWPATLVQPVGSPLSLECTVEGTSNPNLYWYRQAAGRGLQLLFYSVGIGQISSEVPQNLSASRPQDRQFILSSKKLLLSDSGFYLCAWSDFWDRADRDTEAFFGQGTRLTVV.

A remark on this clonotype: A clone one base away is much larger, so this may be a read error. The chain recombines TRBV6-6 with TRBJ2-4; tentative D call: TRBD1 (6 bases). The V gene's germline CDR1 is MNHNY and CDR2 SVGAGI (reference sequence). The CDR3 is 11 residues long. CDR3 in DNA: TGTACCAGCAGATACAGGGACATTCAGTACTTC. Amino acid sequence: CTSRYRDIQYF.

The chain combines TRBV7-9 with TRBJ1-6, with D perhaps matching TRBD1 (6 bases). CDR3 length: 16 residues. V dropped 4 bases and J dropped 5 bases, with 15 bases sitting between them. Germline V gene sequence: CDR1 SEHNR, CDR2 FQNEAQ (reference sequence). CDR3 sequence: CASSSPGGIDNSPLHF. The CDR3, as DNA: TGTGCCAGCAGCTCCCCCGGGGGCATCGATAATTCACCCCTCCACTTT.

This clonotype was picked up many times. The J gene is TRBJ2-2, the V gene TRBV11-2; TRBD1 matches 9 bases. The CDR3 loop spans 13 amino acids. Germline CDR1 reads SGHAT; CDR2 reads FQNNGV. V gave up 4 bases and J gave up 10 bases; unmatched junction bases: 4. CDR3 sequence (DNA): TGTGCCAGCAGCTCGACAGGGGGTGCGGAGCTGTTTTTT. Translation: CASSSTGGAELFF.

At least ten counts were recorded for this clonotype. DNA of the CDR3: TGCGCCAGCAGCTTGGGGACAGGGTTCTCCTACGAGCAGTACTTC. Its translation is CASSLGTGFSYEQYF. The chain is built from TRBV5-1 and TRBJ2-7, with 8 bases fitting TRBD1. Germline values: CDR1 SGHRS, CDR2 YFSETQ. This CDR3 contains 15 residues. Trimming at V came to 0 bases and at J to 0 bases, leaving 2 bases not matched to a gene.

This clonotype was counted a few times. V and J are TRBV6-2 or TRBV6-3 and TRBJ2-7; 14 nucleotides align to TRBD2. This CDR3 is built from 14 residues. CDR1 and CDR2 from the germline V gene are MNHEY and SVGEGT. V shed 6 bases, J shed 6 bases, and the junction held 4 bases outside the gene matches. CDR3 DNA sequence: TGTGCCAGCAGCATTGGACTAGCGGGAGGCGAGCAGTACTTC. It encodes CASSIGLAGGEQYF.

This clonotype was recorded at least ten times. The V gene is TRBV5-5, the J gene TRBJ2-7, with TRBD1 identical over 10 bases. Germline-derived CDR1 and CDR2 are SGHKS and YYEKEE (reference sequence). The trim removed 4 bases at V and 2 bases at J, leaving 6 bases unmatched. The CDR3 length is 15 residues. CDR3 residues: CASSQRQGAAYEQYF. CDR3 DNA: TGTGCCAGCAGCCAAAGACAGGGGGCCGCCTACGAGCAGTACTTC.

The table lists this clonotype with many counts. The chain uses TRBV7-2 and TRBJ2-2, with 9 bases aligning to TRBD2. Germline assignment: CDR1 SGHTA and CDR2 FQGNSA. After removal of 6 bases from V and 5 bases from J, the junction contained 10 bases not matched to a gene. CDR3 length equals 16 residues. CDR3 sequence: CASRDFSGSRTGELFF. The CDR3 DNA reads TGTGCCAGCAGAGATTTTAGCGGGAGCAGGACCGGGGAGCTGTTTTTT. Full variable domain (rest looked up from reference TRBV7-2 and TRBJ2-2): GAGVSQSPSNKVTEKGKDVELRCDPISGHTALYWYRQSLGQGLEFLIYFQGNSAPDKSGLPSDRFSAERTGGSVSTLTIQRTQQEDSAVYLCASRDFSGSRTGELFFGEGSRLTVL.

This clonotype was seen many times. V usage is TRBV7-8 and J usage is TRBJ2-2, with 8 bases lining up with TRBD2. V lost 5 bases, J lost 5 bases, and 10 bases stayed unmatched. Germline CDR1 reads SGHVS; CDR2 reads FQNEAQ. There are 16 residues in the CDR3. The CDR3 coding sequence is TGTGCCAGCAGCAGGCGGGGACTAGGGGATACCGGGGAGCTGTTTTTT. It yields the protein CASSRRGLGDTGELFF.